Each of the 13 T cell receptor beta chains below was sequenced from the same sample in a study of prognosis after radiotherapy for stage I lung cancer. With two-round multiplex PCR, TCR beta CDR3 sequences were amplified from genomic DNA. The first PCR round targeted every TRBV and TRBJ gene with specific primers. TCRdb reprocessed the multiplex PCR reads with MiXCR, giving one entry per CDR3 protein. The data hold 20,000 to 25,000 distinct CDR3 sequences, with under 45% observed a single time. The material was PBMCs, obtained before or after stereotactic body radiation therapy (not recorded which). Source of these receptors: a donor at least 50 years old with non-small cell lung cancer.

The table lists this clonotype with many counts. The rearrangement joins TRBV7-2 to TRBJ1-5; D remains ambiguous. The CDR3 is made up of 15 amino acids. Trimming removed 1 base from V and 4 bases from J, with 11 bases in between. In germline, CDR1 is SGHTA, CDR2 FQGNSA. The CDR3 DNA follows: TGTGCCAGCAGCTTAGGGGTAAGGGAAAATCAGCCCCAGCATTTT. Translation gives CASSLGVRENQPQHF.

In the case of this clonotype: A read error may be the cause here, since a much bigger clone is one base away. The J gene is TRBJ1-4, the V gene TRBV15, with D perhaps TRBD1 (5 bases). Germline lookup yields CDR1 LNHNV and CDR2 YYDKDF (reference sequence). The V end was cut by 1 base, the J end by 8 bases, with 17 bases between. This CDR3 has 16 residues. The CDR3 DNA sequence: TGTGCCACCAGCAGAGGGGGTGAGACAGCGGGCGAAAAACTGTTTTTT. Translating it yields CATSRGGETAGEKLFF. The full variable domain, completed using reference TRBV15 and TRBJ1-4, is DAMVIQNPRYQVTQFGKPVTLSCSQTLNHNVMYWYQQKSSQAPKLLFHYYDKDFNNEADTPDNFQSRRPNTSFCFLDIRSPGLGDTAMYLCATSRGGETAGEKLFFGSGTQLSVL.

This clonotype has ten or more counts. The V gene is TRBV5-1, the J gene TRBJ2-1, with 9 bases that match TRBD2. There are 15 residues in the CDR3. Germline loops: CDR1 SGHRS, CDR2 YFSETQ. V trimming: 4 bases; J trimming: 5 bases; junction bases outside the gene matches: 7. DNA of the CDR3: TGCGCCAGCAGCCCCGGGACTAGCCGCGACAATGAGCAGTTCTTC. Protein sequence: CASSPGTSRDNEQFF. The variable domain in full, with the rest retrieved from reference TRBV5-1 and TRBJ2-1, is KAGVTQTPRYLIKTRGQQVTLSCSPISGHRSVSWYQQTPGQGLQFLFEYFSETQRNKGNFPGRFSGRQFSNSRSEMNVSTLELGDSALYLCASSPGTSRDNEQFFGPGTRLTVL.

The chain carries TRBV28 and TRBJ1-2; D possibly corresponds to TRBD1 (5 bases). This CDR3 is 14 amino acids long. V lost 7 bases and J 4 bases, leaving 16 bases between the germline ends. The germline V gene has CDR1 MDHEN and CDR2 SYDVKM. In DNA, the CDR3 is TGTGCCAGCACTCAACCCGGGGCCTTCTATGGCTACACCTTC. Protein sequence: CASTQPGAFYGYTF.

The DNA for the CDR3 is TGTGCCAGCAGCCCGCAACCGGGACAGAACACTGAAGCTTTCTTT. Its protein is CASSPQPGQNTEAFF. The rearrangement links TRBV6-1 to TRBJ1-1; maybe TRBD1 (6 bases). The CDR3 has 15 residues. Deletions cut 6 bases from V and 1 base from J, with 15 bases between. Germline V gene data show CDR1 as MNHNS and CDR2 as SASEGT.

In DNA form, the CDR3 reads TGCAGTGCTAGAGTTGGGAGCTCCTGTAGTTCACCCCTCCACTTT. It translates to CSARVGSSCSSPLHF. V usage is TRBV20-1 and J usage is TRBJ1-6; no clear D. CDR1 is DFQATT, CDR2 SNEGSKA, per germline (reference sequence). The germline V and J ends were trimmed by 1 base and 9 bases, with 16 bases remaining between them. CDR3 length: 15 amino acids.

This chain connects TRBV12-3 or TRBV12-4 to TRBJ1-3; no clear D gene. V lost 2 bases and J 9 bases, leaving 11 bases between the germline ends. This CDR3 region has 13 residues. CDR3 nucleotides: TGTGCCAGCAGTTTAAAGTTTCCTGGCACCATATATTTT. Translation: CASSLKFPGTIYF.

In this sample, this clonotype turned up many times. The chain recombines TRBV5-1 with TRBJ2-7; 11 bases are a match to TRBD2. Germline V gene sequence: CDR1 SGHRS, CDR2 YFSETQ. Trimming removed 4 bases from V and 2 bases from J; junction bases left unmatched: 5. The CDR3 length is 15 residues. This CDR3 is CASSDLAGGPYEQYF. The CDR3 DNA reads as TGCGCCAGCAGCGACCTAGCGGGGGGTCCCTACGAGCAGTACTTC.

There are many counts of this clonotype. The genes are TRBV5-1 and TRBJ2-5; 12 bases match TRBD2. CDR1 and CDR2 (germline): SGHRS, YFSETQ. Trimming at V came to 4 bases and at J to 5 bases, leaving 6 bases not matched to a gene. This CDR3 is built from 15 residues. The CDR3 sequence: CASSQGLAGPETQYF. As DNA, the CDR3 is TGCGCCAGCAGCCAGGGACTAGCGGGTCCGGAGACCCAGTACTTC.

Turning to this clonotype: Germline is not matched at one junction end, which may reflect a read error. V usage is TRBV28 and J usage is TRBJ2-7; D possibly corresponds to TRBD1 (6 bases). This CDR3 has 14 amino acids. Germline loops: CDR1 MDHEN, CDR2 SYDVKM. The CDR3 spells CTSSFRDIPYEQYF. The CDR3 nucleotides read TGTACCAGCAGTTTCCGGGACATCCCCTACGAGCAGTACTTC. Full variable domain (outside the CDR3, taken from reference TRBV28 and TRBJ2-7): DVKVTQSSRYLVKRTGEKVFLECVQDMDHENMFWYRQDPGLGLRLIYFSYDVKMKEKGDIPEGYSVSREKKERFSLILESASTNQTSMYLCTSSFRDIPYEQYFGPGTRLTVT.

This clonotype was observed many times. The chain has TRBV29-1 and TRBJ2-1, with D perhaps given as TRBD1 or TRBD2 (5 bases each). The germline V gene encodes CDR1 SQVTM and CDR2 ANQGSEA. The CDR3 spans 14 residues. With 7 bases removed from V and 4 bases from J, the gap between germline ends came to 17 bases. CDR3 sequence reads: CSGSPGQLYNEQFF. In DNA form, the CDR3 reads TGCAGCGGATCCCCGGGGCAACTTTACAATGAGCAGTTCTTC.

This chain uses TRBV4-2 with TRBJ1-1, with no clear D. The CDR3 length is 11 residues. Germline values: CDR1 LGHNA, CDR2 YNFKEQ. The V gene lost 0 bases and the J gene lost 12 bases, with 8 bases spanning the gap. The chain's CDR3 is CASSQDRLSFF. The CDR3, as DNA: TGTGCCAGCAGCCAAGACAGGTTATCTTTCTTT.

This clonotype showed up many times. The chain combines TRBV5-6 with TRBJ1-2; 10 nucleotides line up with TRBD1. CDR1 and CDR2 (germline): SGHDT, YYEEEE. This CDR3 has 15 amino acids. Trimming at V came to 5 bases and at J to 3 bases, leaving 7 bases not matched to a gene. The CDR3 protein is CASRSGQGYHYGYTF. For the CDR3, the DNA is TGTGCCAGCAGATCGGGACAGGGGTACCACTATGGCTACACCTTC.